The present T cell receptor (beta chain) was sequenced within a study of T-cell reconstitution after alpha-beta-depleted transplantation in children. Unique molecular identifiers were used in preparing the TCRbeta library. Via MiXCR, TCRdb re-called the PCR reads, giving one row per CDR3 protein. Of approximately 520,000 distinct CDR3 sequences in the sample, over 25% are singletons; the top ten hold roughly 2.5%. This CDR3 contains 19 residues. Trimming removed 7 bases at V and 9 bases at J, with 37 bases between. CDR1 is DFQATT, CDR2 SNEGSKA, per germline (reference sequence). The sample here was PBMCs from the stem cell graft donor, taken from the stem cell graft. The chain has TRBV20-1 and TRBJ2-1, with D perhaps matching TRBD2 (6 bases). The sequence derives from a human donor who donated a stem cell graft to a child with aplastic anemia. CDR3 DNA: TGCAGTGTTTCGGACCCCGAGACTAGTCTCTATCGTCTTCACGGTGAGCAGTTCTTC. Translating it yields CSVSDPETSLYRLHGEQFF.